The 29 T cell receptor beta chains in this list originate from one sample, sequenced in a study of cytomegalovirus exposure and HLA in healthy donors. The data were produced by immunoSEQ multiplex PCR, yet TCRdb's version contains in-frame clones alone and is incomplete. Here the sample spans about 240,000 clones, more than 75% being singletons. Source material: PBMCs. These receptors were obtained from a man between 18 and 35 years old in good health and CMV-seronegative.

The CDR3 nucleotides read TGTGCCAGCAGCTTAGTGGTAGCGGGGGGCCCAGATACGCAGTATTTT. It encodes CASSLVVAGGPDTQYF. The rearrangement links TRBV7-2 to TRBJ2-3; TRBD2 agrees at 10 bases. Germline lookup yields CDR1 SGHTA and CDR2 FQGNSA. This CDR3 is 16 amino acids long. With V trimmed by 1 base and J by 4 bases, 5 bases remained unmatched.

V gene TRBV11-2 combines with J gene TRBJ2-2; 9 nucleotides align to TRBD1. Germline V gene lookup returns CDR1 SGHAT and CDR2 FQNNGV. The length of the CDR3 is 15 residues. Trimming removed 4 bases from V and 5 bases from J; junction bases left unmatched: 5. CDR3 protein: CASSSRQGGTGELFF. The CDR3 DNA sequence: TGTGCCAGCAGCTCCCGACAGGGGGGGACCGGGGAGCTGTTTTTT. Full variable domain (remainder filled in from reference TRBV11-2 and TRBJ2-2): EAGVAQSPRYKIIEKRQSVAFWCNPISGHATLYWYQQILGQGPKLLIQFQNNGVVDDSQLPKDRFSAERLKGVDSTLKIQPAKLEDSAVYLCASSSRQGGTGELFFGEGSRLTVL.

The rearrangement uses TRBV4-2 and TRBJ1-5; TRBD1 might be the D (6 bases). The CDR3 loop spans 16 amino acids. Trimming removed 4 bases from V and 3 bases from J, with 16 bases in between. The germline CDR1 and CDR2 sequences are LGHNA and YNFKEQ. The CDR3 spells CASSLREGVLNQPQHF. The CDR3 DNA is TGTGCCAGCAGCCTTAGGGAGGGGGTCCTCAATCAGCCCCAGCATTTT.

The V and J genes are TRBV5-1 and TRBJ1-3; TRBD1 matches 9 bases. This CDR3 region has 15 residues. The germline V gene encodes CDR1 SGHRS and CDR2 YFSETQ. The V and J ends lost 0 bases and 8 bases, in that order; junction bases with no gene match: 6. CDR3 nucleotides: TGCGCCAGCAGCTTGGCACCGGGACAGGGAGACACCATATATTTT. Its translation is CASSLAPGQGDTIYF.

This chain links TRBV5-6 with TRBJ2-7; 8 bases are a match to TRBD1. V trimming: 7 bases; J trimming: 5 bases; junction bases outside the gene matches: 5. Per germline, CDR1 SGHDT and CDR2 YYEEEE. This CDR3 has 12 amino acids. The CDR3: CASGTGDDEQYF. The CDR3 DNA reads TGTGCCAGCGGGACAGGTGACGACGAGCAGTACTTC.

The chain links TRBV2 to TRBJ2-3; 9 bases match TRBD2. CDR1 SNHLY and CDR2 FYNNEI come from the germline V gene. The V segment lost 1 base and the J segment 6 bases; nucleotides outside the gene matches: 5. The CDR3 spans 15 residues. CDR3 protein: CASSEGGGVSDTQYF. CDR3 nucleotide sequence: TGTGCCAGCAGTGAAGGCGGGGGGGTCTCGGATACGCAGTATTTT.

This clone has a single count. The rearrangement links TRBV6-6 to TRBJ2-7, with D maybe TRBD2 (5 bases). With 0 bases removed from V and 6 bases from J, the gap between germline ends came to 9 bases. This CDR3 comprises 13 residues. Germline CDR1 MNHNY, CDR2 SVGAGI (reference sequence). The CDR3 DNA follows: TGTGCCAGCAGTTACTCGAGCCGGGGCGAGCAGTACTTC. Its translation: CASSYSSRGEQYF.

This clone was detected only a few times. The chain combines TRBV5-6 with TRBJ1-2; 7 nucleotides align to TRBD1. The ends lost 6 bases at V and 8 bases at J; junction bases unmatched: 10. This CDR3 is built from 13 residues. CDR1 and CDR2 (germline): SGHDT, YYEEEE. CDR3 sequence reads: CASNNKGARGYTF. DNA for the CDR3: TGTGCCAGCAACAATAAGGGGGCGCGAGGCTACACCTTC.

The genes are TRBV18 and TRBJ1-1; TRBD1 agrees at 10 bases. Trimming cost V 6 bases and J 3 bases; bases outside gene matches: 7. Germline values: CDR1 KGHSH, CDR2 LQKENI. CDR3 length: 15 residues. CDR3 sequence reads: CASSLRTGGDTEAFF. The DNA for the CDR3 is TGTGCCAGCTCGCTGAGGACAGGGGGTGACACTGAAGCTTTCTTT.

This clone was found once. This rearrangement joins TRBV27 to TRBJ1-2, with TRBD1 identical over 9 bases. The trim removed 6 bases at V and 7 bases at J, leaving 6 bases unmatched. This CDR3 spans 13 amino acids. Germline CDR1 MNHEY, CDR2 SMNVEV (reference sequence). In nucleotides, the CDR3 is TGTGCCAGCAGACAACAGGGGGCGCGTGGCTACACCTTC. Translating gives CASRQQGARGYTF.

This chain joins TRBV30 and TRBJ1-6; possible D gene TRBD1, 5 bases. V lost 0 bases, J lost 9 bases, and 15 bases lay in between. Germline CDR1 and CDR2: GTSNPN and SVGIG (reference sequence). The CDR3 extends over 15 amino acids. DNA for the CDR3: TGTGCCTGGAGTGTACTTAGGGGTCGGGTTTCACCCCTCCACTTT. The encoded protein is CAWSVLRGRVSPLHF.

This clone was recorded only once. This rearrangement joins TRBV28 to TRBJ1-1; D possibly corresponds to TRBD1 (6 bases). The CDR3 totals 17 residues. Germline CDR1 is MDHEN and CDR2 is SYDVKM. V dropped 2 bases and J dropped 0 bases, with 16 bases sitting between them. Here the CDR3 reads CASSLDLYRELNTEAFF. The CDR3, as DNA: TGTGCCAGCAGTTTAGACCTCTACAGGGAATTGAACACTGAAGCTTTCTTT. The full variable domain, with the rest looked up from reference TRBV28 and TRBJ1-1, is DVKVTQSSRYLVKRTGEKVFLECVQDMDHENMFWYRQDPGLGLRLIYFSYDVKMKEKGDIPEGYSVSREKKERFSLILESASTNQTSMYLCASSLDLYRELNTEAFFGQGTRLTVV.

The chain joins TRBV6-5 to TRBJ1-4, with 9 bases that match TRBD1. Germline V gives CDR1 MNHEY, CDR2 SVGAGI. CDR3 size: 14 residues. With V trimmed by 11 bases and J by 6 bases, 10 bases remained unmatched. CDR3 sequence reads: CAGTYRGPYEKLFF. The CDR3, as DNA: TGTGCCGGGACATACAGGGGGCCGTATGAAAAACTGTTTTTT.

The CDR3 protein is CSADRIRYNEQFF. CDR3 nucleotides: TGCAGCGCAGACAGGATCAGGTACAATGAGCAGTTCTTC. This chain joins TRBV29-1 and TRBJ2-1; possibly TRBD1 for D (6 bases). CDR1 is SQVTM, CDR2 ANQGSEA, per germline. V lost 7 bases and J lost 4, with 14 bases in between. This CDR3 contains 13 residues.

J is TRBJ1-6 and V is TRBV7-3, with a tentative D call TRBD1 (6 bases). The CDR3 contains 15 residues. Germline CDR1 is SGHTA and CDR2 is FQGTGA. Trimming removed 6 bases at V and 5 bases at J, with 14 bases between. The CDR3 protein is CASSPTGSNNSPLHF. In DNA, the CDR3 is TGTGCCAGCAGTCCTACAGGGTCAAATAATTCACCCCTCCACTTT.

The J gene is TRBJ2-7, the V gene TRBV9; 9 nucleotides agree with TRBD1. The CDR3 loop spans 16 amino acids. The germline CDR1 and CDR2 sequences are SGDLS and YYNGEE. V shed 0 bases, J shed 3 bases, and the junction held 7 bases outside the gene matches. Written as DNA, the CDR3 is TGTGCCAGCAGCGTAGGGGGGACAGGGACCCTCTACGAGCAGTACTTC. Residues: CASSVGGTGTLYEQYF.

This chain uses TRBV7-8 with TRBJ1-1, with TRBD1 identical over 7 bases. Germline lookup yields CDR1 SGHVS and CDR2 FQNEAQ. V shed 4 bases and J 1 base; nucleotides not matched to a gene: 6. The CDR3 contains 15 residues. The CDR3: CASSSQGRGNTEAFF. CDR3 sequence (DNA): TGTGCCAGCAGCTCACAGGGGCGGGGGAACACTGAAGCTTTCTTT.

The V and J genes are TRBV28 and TRBJ2-7; 7 bases match TRBD2. CDR3 length: 12 residues. The junction had 1 base not matched to a gene; V was cut back by 7 bases and J by 1 base. Per the germline V gene, CDR1 is MDHEN and CDR2 is SYDVKM. CDR3 coding DNA: TGTGCCAGCAAGCGGGAATCCTACGAGCAGTACTTC. This encodes CASKRESYEQYF.

V is TRBV25-1 and J is TRBJ1-1; D gene unclear. Per the germline V gene, CDR1 is MGHDK and CDR2 is SYGVNS. This CDR3 region has 14 residues. Trimming took off 5 bases at V and 10 bases at J, with 20 bases between the two ends. The CDR3 protein is CASSPLAGVGGAFF. CDR3 bases: TGTGCCAGCAGTCCCCTGGCAGGTGTCGGTGGAGCTTTCTTT.

The chain combines TRBV4-1 with TRBJ2-7; TRBD2 agrees at 7 bases. This CDR3 contains 14 residues. Germline CDR1 MGHRA, CDR2 YSYEKL. With V trimmed by 2 bases and J by 5 bases, 6 bases remained unmatched. Written as DNA, the CDR3 is TGCGCCAGCAGCCAACCATTGGGAGGGGACGAGCAGTACTTC. Amino acid sequence: CASSQPLGGDEQYF.

This chain joins TRBV7-2 and TRBJ2-7, with 7 positions matching TRBD2. Germline V lookup: CDR1 SGHTA, CDR2 FQGNSA. V lost 5 bases, J lost 2 bases, and 9 bases stayed unmatched. The CDR3 spans 15 residues. The CDR3 reads CASSPRAGATYEQYF. The CDR3 DNA reads as TGTGCCAGCAGCCCCCGGGCGGGAGCAACCTACGAGCAGTACTTC.

The J gene is TRBJ2-7, the V gene TRBV6-1; a possible D gene is TRBD2 (6 bases). This CDR3 spans 13 amino acids. Germline loops: CDR1 MNHNS, CDR2 SASEGT. Between the trimmed V and J ends, which lost 7 bases and 3 bases, there was a span of 13 bases. CDR3 loop: CASTLAPDYEQYF. CDR3 DNA: TGTGCCAGCACCCTAGCGCCGGACTACGAGCAGTACTTC.

The chain uses TRBV5-6 and TRBJ1-1, with D tentatively TRBD1 (5 bases). This CDR3 contains 16 residues. Germline V CDR1 and CDR2: SGHDT, YYEEEE. The V gene lost 2 bases and the J gene lost 2 bases, with 16 bases spanning the gap. The chain's CDR3 is CASSFLAKGHNTEAFF. The CDR3 DNA follows: TGTGCCAGCAGCTTTTTGGCCAAGGGGCATAACACTGAAGCTTTCTTT.

J is TRBJ2-7 and V is TRBV19; 13 nucleotides agree with TRBD2. The junction had 0 bases not matched to a gene; V was cut back by 5 bases and J by 2 bases. Germline loops: CDR1 LNHDA, CDR2 SQIVND (reference sequence). CDR3 size: 14 residues. Written as DNA, the CDR3 is TGTGCCAGTAGTGGGACTAGCGGGGCCTACGAGCAGTACTTC. It specifies CASSGTSGAYEQYF.

This chain joins TRBV10-3 and TRBJ2-7; 9 bases agree with TRBD1. After removal of 11 bases from V and 5 bases from J, the junction contained 13 bases not matched to a gene. Germline lookup yields CDR1 ENHRY and CDR2 SYGVKD. This CDR3 is built from 14 residues. The CDR3 sequence is CAGASGDRVHEQYF. In DNA, the CDR3 is TGTGCCGGAGCCTCCGGGGACAGGGTCCACGAGCAGTACTTC.

This chain joins TRBV28 and TRBJ2-1; D gene uncertain. The V and J ends lost 4 bases and 7 bases respectively, with 11 bases between them. Germline V gene data show CDR1 as MDHEN and CDR2 as SYDVKM. The CDR3 sequence is 13 residues long. The CDR3 region has the DNA TGTGCCAGCAGTTCAAACTACTTAAATGAGCAGTTCTTC. Translating gives CASSSNYLNEQFF.

This clone has a handful of counts. This rearrangement joins TRBV11-2 to TRBJ2-1, with TRBD1 as a possible D gene (6 bases). CDR3 length: 13 amino acids. Germline V gene lookup returns CDR1 SGHAT and CDR2 FQNNGV. V was trimmed by 2 bases and J by 13 bases, leaving 15 bases between them. The CDR3 here is CASSLYQGSPQFF. CDR3 nucleotide sequence: TGTGCCAGCAGCTTATACCAGGGGTCTCCCCAGTTCTTC.

V gene TRBV28 combines with J gene TRBJ1-1; maybe TRBD1 (6 bases). V was cut by 2 bases and J by 8 bases, with 12 bases left in between. The CDR3 sequence is 13 residues long. CDR1 and CDR2 (germline): MDHEN, SYDVKM. The CDR3: CASSLEQGTEAFF. In DNA, the CDR3 is TGTGCCAGCAGTTTAGAACAGGGAACGGAAGCTTTCTTT.

This clone was seen more than once but under ten times. As DNA, the CDR3 is TGTGCCAGCAGCCTGCGACTATCCTACGAGCAGTACTTC. This encodes CASSLRLSYEQYF. The chain is built from TRBV7-2 and TRBJ2-7; D perhaps matches TRBD2 (5 bases). The CDR3 runs 13 residues. V lost 5 bases, J lost 1 base, and 9 bases lay in between. Germline V lookup: CDR1 SGHTA, CDR2 FQGNSA.